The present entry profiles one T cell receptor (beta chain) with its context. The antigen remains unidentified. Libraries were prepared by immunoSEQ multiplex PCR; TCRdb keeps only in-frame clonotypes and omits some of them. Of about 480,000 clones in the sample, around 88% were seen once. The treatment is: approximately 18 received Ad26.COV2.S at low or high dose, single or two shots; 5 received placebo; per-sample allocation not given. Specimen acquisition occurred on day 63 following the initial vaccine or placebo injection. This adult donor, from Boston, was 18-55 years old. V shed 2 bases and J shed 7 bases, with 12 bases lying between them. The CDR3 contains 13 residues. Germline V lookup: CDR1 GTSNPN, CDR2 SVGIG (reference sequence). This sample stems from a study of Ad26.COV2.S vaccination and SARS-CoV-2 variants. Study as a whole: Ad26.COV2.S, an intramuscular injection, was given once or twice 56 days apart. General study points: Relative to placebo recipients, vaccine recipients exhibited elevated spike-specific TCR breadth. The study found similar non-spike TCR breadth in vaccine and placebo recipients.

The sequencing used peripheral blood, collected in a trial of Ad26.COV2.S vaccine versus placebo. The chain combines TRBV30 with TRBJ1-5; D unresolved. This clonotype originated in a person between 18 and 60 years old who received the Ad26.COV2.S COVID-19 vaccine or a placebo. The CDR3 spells CAWSPFNIQPQHF. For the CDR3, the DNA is TGTGCCTGGAGTCCGTTTAATATCCAGCCCCAGCATTTT.